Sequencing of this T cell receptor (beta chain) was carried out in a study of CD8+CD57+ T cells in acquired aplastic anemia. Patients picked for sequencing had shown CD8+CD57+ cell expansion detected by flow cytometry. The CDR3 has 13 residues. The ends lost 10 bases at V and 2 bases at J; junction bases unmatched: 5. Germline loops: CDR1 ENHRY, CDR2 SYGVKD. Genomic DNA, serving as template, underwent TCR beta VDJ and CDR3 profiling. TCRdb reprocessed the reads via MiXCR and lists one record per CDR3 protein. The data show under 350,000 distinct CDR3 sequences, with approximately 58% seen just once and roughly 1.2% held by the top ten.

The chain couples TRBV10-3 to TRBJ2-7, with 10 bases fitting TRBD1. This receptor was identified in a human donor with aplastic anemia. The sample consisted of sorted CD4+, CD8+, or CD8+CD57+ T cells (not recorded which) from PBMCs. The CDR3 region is CASGQGEPYEQYF. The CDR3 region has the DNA TGTGCCAGTGGACAGGGGGAACCCTACGAGCAGTACTTC.